This T cell receptor (beta chain) was found in a study of vaccination and CD4 T cells after COVID-19. At the Johns Hopkins FTIC core, DNA taken from cultured CD4+ T cells was sequenced by way of the Oncomine TCR Beta short-read assay. TCRdb processed the PCR reads anew with MiXCR; each CDR3 protein has one entry. The data contain under 20,000 distinct CDR3 sequences, 23% of them singletons. A few counts support this clonotype. Its specificity is unknown. As for treatment: approximately 11-day PBMC culture with coronavirus spike peptide pools or control peptides (ViraFEST assay). Once peptide pools had expanded antigen-specific T cells, ViraFEST sequenced TCRs. This receptor was obtained from a human donor with COVID-19. The sequencing sample was made of cultured CD4+ T cells from blood.

Here the CDR3 reads CATRGYNEQFF. DNA of the CDR3: TGTGCCACCCGGGGCTACAATGAGCAGTTCTTC. The gene calls are TRBV24-1 and TRBJ2-1; perhaps TRBD2 as D (5 bases). CDR3 length: 11 residues. Germline V gene data show CDR1 as KGHDR and CDR2 as SFDVKD. V gave up 9 bases and J gave up 3 bases, with 5 bases separating them.